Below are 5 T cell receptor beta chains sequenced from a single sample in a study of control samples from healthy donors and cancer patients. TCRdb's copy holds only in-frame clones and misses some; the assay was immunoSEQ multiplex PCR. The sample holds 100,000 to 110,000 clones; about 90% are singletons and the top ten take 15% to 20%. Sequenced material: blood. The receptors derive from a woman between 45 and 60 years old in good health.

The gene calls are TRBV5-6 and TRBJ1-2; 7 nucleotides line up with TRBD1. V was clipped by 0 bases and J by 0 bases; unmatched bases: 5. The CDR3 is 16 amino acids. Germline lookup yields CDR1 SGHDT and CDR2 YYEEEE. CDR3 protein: CASSLAGRGTNYGYTF. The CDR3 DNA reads TGTGCCAGCAGCTTGGCCGGCAGGGGGACTAACTATGGCTACACCTTC.

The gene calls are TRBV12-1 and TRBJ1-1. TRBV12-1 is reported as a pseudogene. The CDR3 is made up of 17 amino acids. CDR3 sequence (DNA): TGTGCCAGCAGCCACGACCCGGGGATGAAGATGAACACTGAAGCTTTCTTT. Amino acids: CASSHDPGMKMNTEAFF.

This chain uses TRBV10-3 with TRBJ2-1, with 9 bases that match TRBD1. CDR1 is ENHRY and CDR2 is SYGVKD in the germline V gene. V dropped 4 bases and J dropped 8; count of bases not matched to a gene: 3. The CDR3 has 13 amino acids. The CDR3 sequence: CAISARTGDEQFF. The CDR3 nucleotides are TGTGCCATCAGTGCAAGGACAGGGGATGAGCAGTTCTTC.

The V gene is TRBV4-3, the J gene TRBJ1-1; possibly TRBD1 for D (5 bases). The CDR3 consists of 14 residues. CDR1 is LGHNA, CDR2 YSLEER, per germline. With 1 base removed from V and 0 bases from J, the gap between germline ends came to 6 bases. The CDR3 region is CASSQGGMNTEAFF. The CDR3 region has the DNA TGCGCCAGCAGCCAAGGGGGGATGAACACTGAAGCTTTCTTT.

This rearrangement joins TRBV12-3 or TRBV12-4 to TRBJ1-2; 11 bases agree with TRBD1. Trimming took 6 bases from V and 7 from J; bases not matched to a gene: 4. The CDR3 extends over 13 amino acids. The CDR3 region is CASSPGTGGGYTF. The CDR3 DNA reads TGTGCCAGCAGCCCCGGGACAGGGGGTGGCTACACCTTC.